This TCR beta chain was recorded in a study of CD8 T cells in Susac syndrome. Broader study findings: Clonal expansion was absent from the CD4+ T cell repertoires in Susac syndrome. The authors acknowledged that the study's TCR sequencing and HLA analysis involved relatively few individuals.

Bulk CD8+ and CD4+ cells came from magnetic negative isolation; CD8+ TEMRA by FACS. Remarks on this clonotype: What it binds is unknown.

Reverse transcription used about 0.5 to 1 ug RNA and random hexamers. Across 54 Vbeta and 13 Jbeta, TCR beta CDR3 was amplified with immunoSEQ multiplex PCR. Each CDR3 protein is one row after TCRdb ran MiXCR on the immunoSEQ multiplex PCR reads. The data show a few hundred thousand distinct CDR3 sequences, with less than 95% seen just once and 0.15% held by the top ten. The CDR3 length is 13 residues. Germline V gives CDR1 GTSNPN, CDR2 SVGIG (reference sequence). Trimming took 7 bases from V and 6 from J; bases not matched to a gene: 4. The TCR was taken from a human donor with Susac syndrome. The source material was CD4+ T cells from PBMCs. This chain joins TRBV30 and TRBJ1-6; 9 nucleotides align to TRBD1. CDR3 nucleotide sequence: TGTGCCTACCTGGGACAGGGTAATTCACCCCTCCACTTT. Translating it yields CAYLGQGNSPLHF.